This TCR beta chain was sequenced for a study of vaccination effects on CD4 cells after COVID-19. Study observations and caveats: By a late point after vaccination, infection- and vaccine-induced clones had shrunk markedly through clonal contraction. There was only 1 of 255 vaccine-induced clones in healthy vaccinees that cross-reacted with common cold coronaviruses.

The CDR3 totals 19 residues. V lost 6 bases, J lost 0 bases, and 12 bases stayed unmatched. On this clone: The antigen is unknown.

Antigen-specific CD4+ T cells were expanded (with viral peptide pools) by the ViraFEST assay ahead of sequencing. Isolation of CD4+ T cells took place after nine to ten days of culture. Vaccination of participants consisted of two doses of either the BNT162b2 or mRNA-1273 vaccine. Testing of the vaccine recipients showed negative nucleocapsid antibodies and no prior SARS-CoV-2 infection. The authors exchanged half the medium for IL-2 medium on days 3 and 7. Profiled with immunoSEQ multiplex PCR; TCRdb holds only in-frame clones, not every one. The data show 55,000 to 70,000 clones, 76% seen once. The sample in question was CD4+ T cells from PBMCs cultured with HCoV-OC43 spike peptides, obtained after COVID-19 vaccination. Stated subset: HCoV-OC43 spike overlapping peptide pool stimulation. The chain uses TRBV23-1 and TRBJ1-6; 9 bases agree with TRBD1. TRBV23-1 is labeled an ORF, and its function is uncertain. The TCR originated in a human donor who received a COVID-19 vaccine. The CDR3 reads CASSKTGGPCSSYNSPLHF. The DNA of the CDR3 is TGCGCCAGCAGCAAAACAGGGGGCCCTTGCAGCTCCTATAATTCACCCCTCCACTTT.